The source of this T cell receptor (beta chain) is a study of control samples from healthy donors and cancer patients. This CDR3 is built from 11 residues. Trimming shortened V by 3 bases and J by 7 bases, and 9 bases separated the two germline ends. CDR1 is DFQATT, CDR2 SNEGSKA, per germline (reference sequence). Method: immunoSEQ multiplex PCR; TCRdb's copy keeps in-frame clones and lacks some. Of tens of thousands of clones listed, around 89% were seen once; the top ten hold approximately 15%. The chain has TRBV20-1 and TRBJ1-1; no definite D call. The TCR sequence derives from a woman in her 70s in good health. Sequences were obtained from blood. Here the CDR3 DNA reads TGCAGTGCTAGCGGACGGAGTGAAGCTTTCTTT. Residues: CSASGRSEAFF.